A single sample gave rise to the 30 T cell receptor beta chains below, sequenced in a study of cytomegalovirus exposure and HLA in healthy donors. The table came from immunoSEQ multiplex PCR; TCRdb's copy has only in-frame clones and leaves some out. The repertoire has about 60,000 clones, roughly 90% of them found once; the top ten carry approximately 1%. The sample taken for sequencing was PBMCs. Receptors were obtained from a man in his late teens or twenties in good health and CMV-seronegative.

A remark on this clone: The junction and the germline gene differ at one end; a read error may be behind it. The chain employs TRBV6-5 and TRBJ2-3, with TRBD1 matching 8 bases. This CDR3 spans 12 amino acids. In germline, CDR1 is MNHEY, CDR2 SVGAGI. The CDR3 sequence: CASSPQGVSINF. CDR3 coding DNA: TGTGCCAGCAGTCCACAGGGGGTTTCCATCAATTTT.

The chain has TRBV7-9 and TRBJ2-3; no definite D call. V lost 5 bases and J lost 0, with 6 bases in between. Germline V lookup: CDR1 SEHNR, CDR2 FQNEAQ (reference sequence). This CDR3 has 13 amino acids. CDR3 DNA: TGTGCCAGCAGCCCCGTCAGCACAGATACGCAGTATTTT. Translating gives CASSPVSTDTQYF.

The chain employs TRBV5-5 and TRBJ2-5; 15 bases map to TRBD2. The ends lost 4 bases at V and 4 bases at J; junction bases unmatched: 5. CDR1 and CDR2 from the germline V gene are SGHKS and YYEKEE (reference sequence). The CDR3 runs to 16 residues. The CDR3 spells CASSPRTSGRAETQYF. CDR3 in DNA: TGTGCCAGCAGCCCCCGGACTAGCGGGAGGGCAGAGACCCAGTACTTC. Based on the CDR3 plus reference TRBV5-5 and TRBJ2-5, the full variable domain is DAGVTQSPTHLIKTRGQQVTLRCSPISGHKSVSWYQQVLGQGPQFIFQYYEKEERGRGNFPDRFSARQFPNYSSELNVNALLLGDSALYLCASSPRTSGRAETQYFGPGTRLLVL.

V and J are TRBV4-3 and TRBJ2-1, with 7 bases lining up with TRBD2. In germline, CDR1 is LGHNA, CDR2 YSLEER. The CDR3 loop spans 17 amino acids. Unmatched junction bases numbered 6, after V lost 0 bases and J lost 1 base. The CDR3 region is CASSQDEAGLSYNEQFF. In nucleotides, the CDR3 is TGCGCCAGCAGCCAAGATGAAGCGGGACTTTCCTACAATGAGCAGTTCTTC.

The chain links TRBV7-9 to TRBJ2-5, with TRBD1 matching 8 bases. V gave up 3 bases and J gave up 3 bases; unmatched junction bases: 9. Germline V gives CDR1 SEHNR, CDR2 FQNEAQ (reference sequence). The CDR3 covers 16 residues. The DNA of the CDR3 is TGTGCCAGCAGCTTCGTCTATGAGACAGGGGAAGAGACCCAGTACTTC. Encoded protein: CASSFVYETGEETQYF.

The gene calls are TRBV18 and TRBJ1-2, with D uncertain. Germline-derived CDR1 and CDR2 are KGHSH and LQKENI. Trimming removed 3 bases at V and 5 bases at J, with 10 bases between. The CDR3 totals 13 residues. CDR3 loop: CASSPGSGYGYTF. CDR3 nucleotides: TGTGCCAGCTCACCTGGGTCAGGTTATGGCTACACCTTC.

V is TRBV18 and J is TRBJ1-2; a possible D gene is TRBD1 (5 bases). The CDR3 runs 15 residues. Germline CDR1 and CDR2: KGHSH and LQKENI. V dropped 3 bases and J dropped 0 bases, with 11 bases sitting between them. The CDR3 bases are TGTGCCAGCTCACCCGGCGGGGCCCCTAACTATGGCTACACCTTC. Amino acid sequence: CASSPGGAPNYGYTF.

The chain has TRBV5-1 and TRBJ2-5, with TRBD2 identical over 7 bases. The germline gives CDR1 SGHRS, CDR2 YFSETQ. V trimming: 2 bases; J trimming: 5 bases; junction bases outside the gene matches: 9. The CDR3 sequence is 15 residues long. In nucleotides, the CDR3 is TGCGCCAGCAGCTTCGACCTGGGACTATGGGAGACCCAGTACTTC. Translation gives CASSFDLGLWETQYF.

The chain uses TRBV9 and TRBJ2-3; TRBD2 might be the D (6 bases). In germline, CDR1 is SGDLS, CDR2 YYNGEE. The CDR3 sequence is 16 residues long. V lost 2 bases and J 4 bases, leaving 17 bases between the germline ends. CDR3 region: CASSVQTGEASDTQYF. The CDR3 coding sequence is TGTGCCAGCAGCGTCCAAACGGGAGAGGCATCAGATACGCAGTATTTT.

The V and J genes are TRBV5-1 and TRBJ2-3, with 12 bases fitting TRBD2. Germline values: CDR1 SGHRS, CDR2 YFSETQ. The CDR3 contains 17 residues. V was pared by 0 bases and J by 1 base, with 3 bases of the junction left unmatched. The CDR3 nucleotides read TGCGCCAGCAGCTTGGCTCGGACTAGCGGGGGCACAGATACGCAGTATTTT. Its translation: CASSLARTSGGTDTQYF.

The chain employs TRBV28 and TRBJ2-7; D remains unclear. This CDR3 spans 15 amino acids. Looked up from germline, CDR1 is MDHEN and CDR2 is SYDVKM. Trimming cost V 1 base and J 2 bases, with 12 bases left between them. CDR3 amino acids: CASSLSAAAAYEQYF. The CDR3, as DNA: TGTGCCAGCAGTTTATCGGCCGCGGCTGCCTACGAGCAGTACTTC.

V gene TRBV9 combines with J gene TRBJ2-3; D is undetermined. The CDR3 contains 15 residues. The V end lost 0 bases, the J end lost 2 bases, and 10 bases lay between the germline ends. CDR1 is SGDLS, CDR2 YYNGEE, per germline. The DNA for the CDR3 is TGTGCCAGCAGCGTAGGTTACGGTAACACAGATACGCAGTATTTT. Translated: CASSVGYGNTDTQYF.

The chain joins TRBV28 to TRBJ2-7; 10 nucleotides agree with TRBD1. The V segment lost 3 bases and the J segment 2 bases; nucleotides outside the gene matches: 1. This CDR3 comprises 14 residues. The V gene's germline CDR1 is MDHEN and CDR2 SYDVKM. CDR3 in amino acids: CASSFGTGAYEQYF. DNA for the CDR3: TGTGCCAGCAGTTTTGGGACAGGGGCCTACGAGCAGTACTTC.

Only a few counts were recorded for this clone. In nucleotides, the CDR3 is TGTGCCAGCAGTTCCCTCGGGGGGTGGGACGAGCAGTACTTC. This translates into CASSSLGGWDEQYF. V and J are TRBV27 and TRBJ2-7; 7 bases are a match to TRBD2. V shed 4 bases and J 5 bases; nucleotides not matched to a gene: 8. CDR3 length equals 14 residues. The germline gives CDR1 MNHEY, CDR2 SMNVEV (reference sequence).

This chain joins TRBV28 and TRBJ1-2; D uncertain. The V and J ends lost 11 bases and 4 bases respectively, with 5 bases between them. CDR3 size: 9 residues. CDR1 MDHEN and CDR2 SYDVKM come from the germline V gene. CDR3 region: CAVGYGYTF. In nucleotides, the CDR3 is TGTGCCGTCGGCTATGGCTACACCTTC.

The rearrangement uses TRBV11-2 and TRBJ2-1, with D possibly matching TRBD1 (6 bases). V gave up 4 bases and J gave up 0 bases, with 10 bases separating them. This CDR3 region has 15 residues. Germline lookup yields CDR1 SGHAT and CDR2 FQNNGV. DNA for the CDR3: TGTGCCAGCAGCTCCAGGGGTAGCTCCTACAATGAGCAGTTCTTC. Protein product: CASSSRGSSYNEQFF.

This clone was observed a single time. DNA of the CDR3: TGCGCCAGCAGCTTATTACAGGGATCGGGGCACAATGAGCAGTTCTTC. Amino acids: CASSLLQGSGHNEQFF. This sequence joins TRBV5-1 and TRBJ2-1, with D possibly being TRBD1 (6 bases). The CDR3 runs 16 residues. The ends were cut back, 2 bases at V and 5 bases at J, with 17 bases in the middle. The germline V gene encodes CDR1 SGHRS and CDR2 YFSETQ.

V gene TRBV11-3 combines with J gene TRBJ2-3; 9 bases align to TRBD1. Per germline, CDR1 SGHNT and CDR2 YENEEA. The length of the CDR3 is 17 residues. The V gene end was trimmed by 4 bases and the J gene end by 7 bases; junction bases not matched to a gene: 15. The CDR3 spells CASSSPFDRGGENTQYF. CDR3 bases: TGTGCCAGCAGCTCGCCCTTTGACAGGGGGGGGGAAAATACGCAGTATTTT.

A single count supports this clone. The V call is TRBV19, the J call TRBJ2-7; D possibly corresponds to TRBD1 (5 bases). Germline V gene data show CDR1 as LNHDA and CDR2 as SQIVND (reference sequence). The V end was cut by 4 bases, the J end by 0 bases, with 7 bases between. The CDR3 totals 13 residues. CDR3 nucleotides: TGTGCCAGTAGTAGCAGGGACTCCTACGAGCAGTACTTC. This sequence encodes CASSSRDSYEQYF.

This clone was counted only a few times. The chain links TRBV5-4 to TRBJ1-2; perhaps TRBD1 as D (5 bases). The CDR3 consists of 14 residues. Trimming stripped 2 bases from V and 2 bases from J, with 10 bases between. Germline V gives CDR1 SGHNT, CDR2 YYREEE (reference sequence). In DNA, the CDR3 is TGTGCCAGCAGCTTTGGAGGGGAGAACTATGGCTACACCTTC. It yields the protein CASSFGGENYGYTF.

The chain joins TRBV5-1 to TRBJ2-1; 11 positions match TRBD1. The V segment lost 6 bases and the J segment 8 bases; nucleotides outside the gene matches: 7. The length of the CDR3 is 14 residues. CDR1 SGHRS and CDR2 YFSETQ come from the germline V gene. CDR3 loop: CASNRDRGNHEQFF. The CDR3 DNA reads as TGCGCCAGCAACCGGGACAGGGGGAATCATGAGCAGTTCTTC.

V is TRBV7-2 and J is TRBJ2-7, with 8 bases aligning to TRBD2. Germline loops: CDR1 SGHTA, CDR2 FQGNSA. This CDR3 is 15 amino acids long. Trimming took 0 bases from V and 4 from J; bases not matched to a gene: 5. The CDR3, as DNA: TGTGCCAGCAGCTTAGCCGGGACTAGTGCGTACGAGCAGTACTTC. Its protein product is CASSLAGTSAYEQYF.

V gene TRBV11-1 combines with J gene TRBJ2-5, with a possible D match to TRBD2 (7 bases). CDR1 SGHAT and CDR2 FQDESV come from the germline V gene (reference sequence). V dropped 0 bases and J dropped 4 bases, with 9 bases sitting between them. The CDR3 consists of 14 residues. The CDR3 reads CASSLAGGGETQYF. The CDR3, as DNA: TGTGCCAGCAGCTTAGCGGGAGGGGGAGAGACCCAGTACTTC.

V usage is TRBV18 and J usage is TRBJ2-1, with 12 bases lining up with TRBD2. V lost 3 bases to trimming and J lost 0 bases; unmatched junction nucleotides: 6. The CDR3 loop spans 18 amino acids. Germline values: CDR1 KGHSH, CDR2 LQKENI. DNA for the CDR3: TGTGCCAGCTCACCTTTCGAGACTAGCGGGAGCTCCTACAATGAGCAGTTCTTC. Its translation: CASSPFETSGSSYNEQFF. Combining the CDR3 with reference TRBV18 and TRBJ2-1 gives the whole variable domain NAGVMQNPRHLVRRRGQEARLRCSPMKGHSHVYWYRQLPEEGLKFMVYLQKENIIDESGMPKERFSAEFPKEGPSILRIQQVVRGDSAAYFCASSPFETSGSSYNEQFFGPGTRLTVL.

The V call is TRBV10-3, the J call TRBJ2-7, with TRBD2 identical over 8 bases. CDR1 is ENHRY, CDR2 SYGVKD, per germline. The CDR3 is 14 residues long. V lost 4 bases, J lost 2 bases, and 4 bases stayed unmatched. The CDR3 DNA sequence: TGTGCCATCAGTGCGGGCGGGAGGCCCTACGAGCAGTACTTC. This gives the protein CAISAGGRPYEQYF.

V gene TRBV9 combines with J gene TRBJ2-7, with 11 bases identical to TRBD2. The germline V gene encodes CDR1 SGDLS and CDR2 YYNGEE. V lost 4 bases and J lost 4; bases outside the gene matches: 4. There are 14 residues in the CDR3. CDR3 protein: CASSSGTSGYEQYF. In DNA, the CDR3 is TGTGCCAGCAGCTCCGGGACTAGCGGTTACGAGCAGTACTTC. Using reference TRBV9 and TRBJ2-7 for the parts outside the CDR3, the full variable domain is DSGVTQTPKHLITATGQRVTLRCSPRSGDLSVYWYQQSLDQGLQFLIQYYNGEERAKGNILERFSAQQFPDLHSELNLSSLELGDSALYFCASSSGTSGYEQYFGPGTRLTVT.

V gene TRBV7-2 combines with J gene TRBJ1-4; D gene ambiguous. The CDR3 covers 14 residues. The ends were cut back, 6 bases at V and 8 bases at J, with 16 bases in the middle. The germline gives CDR1 SGHTA, CDR2 FQGNSA. CDR3 protein: CASREEPHSEKLFF. CDR3 in DNA: TGTGCCAGCAGGGAGGAACCACATTCCGAAAAACTGTTTTTT.

The chain has TRBV2 and TRBJ2-1; TRBD2 matches at 8 bases. Germline V lookup: CDR1 SNHLY, CDR2 FYNNEI. The CDR3 sequence is 16 residues long. The ends lost 6 bases at V and 2 bases at J; junction bases unmatched: 9. CDR3 sequence reads: CASRDRLAKTYNEQFF. CDR3 nucleotides: TGTGCCAGCAGGGACCGACTAGCGAAGACCTACAATGAGCAGTTCTTC.

The chain joins TRBV4-1 to TRBJ2-7; TRBD2 agrees at 11 bases. After removal of 1 base from V and 4 bases from J, the junction contained 12 bases not matched to a gene. CDR1 MGHRA and CDR2 YSYEKL come from the germline V gene. This CDR3 comprises 18 residues. As DNA, the CDR3 is TGCGCCAGCAGCCAAGTGATAGCGGGAGGGCCCTCGGGGTACGAGCAGTACTTC. This gives the protein CASSQVIAGGPSGYEQYF.

The chain couples TRBV7-2 to TRBJ1-5; D gene ambiguous. Germline-derived CDR1 and CDR2 are SGHTA and FQGNSA. V lost 6 bases, J lost 1 base, and 7 bases lay in between. The CDR3 totals 13 residues. The CDR3 nucleotides are TGTGCCAGCAGTTTCCGGAGCAATCAGCCCCAGCATTTT. This codes for CASSFRSNQPQHF. The entire variable domain, with the rest obtained from reference TRBV7-2 and TRBJ1-5, is as follows: GAGVSQSPSNKVTEKGKDVELRCDPISGHTALYWYRQSLGQGLEFLIYFQGNSAPDKSGLPSDRFSAERTGGSVSTLTIQRTQQEDSAVYLCASSFRSNQPQHFGDGTRLSIL.